The following is a T cell receptor beta chain sequence with its context. Germline lookup yields CDR1 PRHDT and CDR2 FYEKMQ (reference sequence). V lost 2 bases and J 5 bases, leaving 5 bases between the germline ends. The CDR3 consists of 12 residues. Primers included in the PCR were 60 Vbeta and 13 Jbeta primers. Here immunoSEQ multiplex PCR was the method, and the copy in TCRdb shows in-frame clones only, minus some. The table records about 93,000 clones, just under 80% of them present only once. These data are taken from a study of cytomegalovirus exposure and HLA in healthy donors. For the study at large: Prior work identified 95 million to 120 million unique TCR beta sequences in approximately 200 million T cells.

The donors, nominally healthy at sampling, likely had unrecorded immune exposures. The chain couples TRBV13 to TRBJ2-3, with D hard to call. The sequencing input was PBMCs. The receptor's source is a woman between 35 and 50 years old in good health and CMV-seronegative. The CDR3 DNA reads TGTGCCAGCAGCTTAACTGGAGATACGCAGTATTTT. Encoded protein: CASSLTGDTQYF. Together with reference TRBV13 and TRBJ2-3, the CDR3 gives the full variable domain: AAGVIQSPRHLIKEKRETATLKCYPIPRHDTVYWYQQGPGQDPQFLISFYEKMQSDKGSIPDRFSAQQFSDYHSELNMSSLELGDSALYFCASSLTGDTQYFGPGTRLTVL.